These T cell receptor beta chains were read from a single sample in a study of T cells after yellow fever vaccination. TCRdb analysed the 5' RACE reads with MiXCR anew, one entry per CDR3 protein. The data contain 450,000 to 550,000 distinct CDR3 sequences, about a fifth of them singletons. This sample comprised PBMCs, obtained roughly 20 days after the first yellow fever vaccination. The receptors originated from a man between 18 and 29 years old who received the YFV17D yellow fever vaccine. CDR3s include the opening cysteine and the closing phenylalanine or tryptophan. A D gene is named only where the DNA matches it firmly. Clone size is shown for a subset of rows, as once, few, many or a class of expanded clone.

d_call clone_size j_call v_call cdr3_nt cdr3_aa
NA few TRBJ1-6 TRBV4-3 TGCGCCAGCAGCCAAGCTGCACTGGAAAATTCACCCCTCCACTTT CASSQAALENSPLHF
NA NA TRBJ2-5 TRBV19 TGTGCCAGTGCCCCGGGACGCGAAGAGACCCAGTACTTC CASAPGREETQYF
NA few TRBJ2-5 TRBV29-1 TGCAGCGGTACGGTGACCAGGCATCTCGAGACCCAGTACTTC CSGTVTRHLETQYF
TRBD2 few TRBJ2-1 TRBV5-5 TGTGCCAGCAGCTTGGCCGAGCGGGGGGGCCCCATCAATGAGCAGTTCTTC CASSLAERGGPINEQFF
TRBD2 NA TRBJ2-3 TRBV5-1 TGCGCCAGCAGCTTTCGACTAGCGGGGGGCCTTGCCGTTGAATCCACAGATACGCAGTATTTT CASSFRLAGGLAVESTDTQYF
TRBD2 NA TRBJ2-5 TRBV4-1 TGCGCCAGCAGCCACGGACTAGCGGGGGCCGAAGAGACCCAGTACTTC CASSHGLAGAEETQYF
NA NA TRBJ1-1 TRBV20-1 TGCAGTGCTAGGTGGCACGAGAAAGACGAAGCTTTCTTT CSARWHEKDEAFF
NA NA TRBJ2-2 TRBV7-7 TGTGCTAGCAGCTTAGGGGAGGAGGCCGGGGAGCTGTTTTTT CASSLGEEAGELFF
NA NA TRBJ2-5 TRBV4-3 TGCGCCAGCAGCCAAGACCCCGGGACTGAAGAGACCCAGTACTTC CASSQDPGTEETQYF
NA few TRBJ1-6 TRBV12-3/TRBV12-4 TGTGCCAGCAGCCTAACCCAAACATCACCCCTCCACTTT CASSLTQTSPLHF
TRBD2 many TRBJ2-3 TRBV14 TGTGCCAGCAGCCATCCCGGGACTAACCCCACAGATACGCAGTATTTT CASSHPGTNPTDTQYF
NA few TRBJ1-6 TRBV12-3/TRBV12-4 TGTGCCAGCAGTTTAAGGGGGAGGGCACCCCTCCACTTT CASSLRGRAPLHF
NA NA TRBJ2-7 TRBV29-1 TGCAGCGTTAGCGCCCAGGGTACCTACGAGCAGTACTTC CSVSAQGTYEQYF
NA few TRBJ2-2 TRBV7-9 TGTGCCAGCAGGGGACACTCGAACACCGGGGAGCTGTTTTTT CASRGHSNTGELFF
TRBD1 few TRBJ1-5 TRBV7-9 TGTGCCAGCAGCTCCTGGGACAGTGGATTTCAGCCCCAGCATTTT CASSSWDSGFQPQHF
TRBD1 few TRBJ2-5 TRBV25-1 TGTGCCAGCAGTGGGCGACAGGGTTCCACGGGTTATGATGAGACCCAGTACTTC CASSGRQGSTGYDETQYF
NA NA TRBJ2-5 TRBV5-1 TGCGCCAGCAGATTGATTCCAGGACAAGAGACCCAGTACTTC CASRLIPGQETQYF
NA NA TRBJ2-3 TRBV4-1 TGCGCCAGCAGCCATACAGGTGCCACAGATACGCAGTATTTT CASSHTGATDTQYF
NA few TRBJ2-1 TRBV4-3 TGCGCCAGCAGCCCGTTTGGGGGGCCTTACAATGAGCAGTTCTTC CASSPFGGPYNEQFF
TRBD2 NA TRBJ2-3 TRBV4-2 TGTGCCAGCAGCCCCTCCCTAGCGGGGGGCCCTACCAGCACAGATACGCAGTATTTT CASSPSLAGGPTSTDTQYF
NA NA TRBJ2-3 TRBV2 TGTGCCAGCAGTGAGAGAGGAAACGGACTGACGCAGTATTTT CASSERGNGLTQYF
NA NA TRBJ2-6 TRBV11-2 TGTGCCAGCAGCTTAGGACACTTATCTGGGGCCAACGTCCTGACTTTC CASSLGHLSGANVLTF